This T cell receptor beta chain was profiled in a study of T cells after yellow fever vaccination. Researchers made TCR cDNA using 5'RACE template switching, and this step added a universal primer site and UMIs. TCRdb recomputed calls from the 5' RACE reads with MiXCR, one row per CDR3 protein. The top ten hold roughly 33% of the sample, which has 150,000 to 200,000 distinct CDR3 sequences, around 8.5% seen once. This CDR3 comprises 16 residues. Germline assignment: CDR1 LNHNV and CDR2 YYDKDF (reference sequence). Trimming left V 0 bases short and J 0 bases short, with 12 bases between. The gene calls are TRBV15 and TRBJ2-7, with D tentatively TRBD1 or TRBD2 (5 bases each). The sequencing used CD8+ T cells sorted from PBMCs, collected 45 days after the yellow fever booster vaccination. This TCR came from a man younger than 35 who received the YFV17D yellow fever vaccine. CDR3 sequence reads: CATSREPGRISYEQYF. The CDR3 DNA is TGTGCCACCAGCAGAGAACCGGGACGCATCTCCTACGAGCAGTACTTC. Based on the CDR3 plus reference TRBV15 and TRBJ2-7, the full variable domain is DAMVIQNPRYQVTQFGKPVTLSCSQTLNHNVMYWYQQKSSQAPKLLFHYYDKDFNNEADTPDNFQSRRPNTSFCFLDIRSPGLGDTAMYLCATSREPGRISYEQYFGPGTRLTVT.